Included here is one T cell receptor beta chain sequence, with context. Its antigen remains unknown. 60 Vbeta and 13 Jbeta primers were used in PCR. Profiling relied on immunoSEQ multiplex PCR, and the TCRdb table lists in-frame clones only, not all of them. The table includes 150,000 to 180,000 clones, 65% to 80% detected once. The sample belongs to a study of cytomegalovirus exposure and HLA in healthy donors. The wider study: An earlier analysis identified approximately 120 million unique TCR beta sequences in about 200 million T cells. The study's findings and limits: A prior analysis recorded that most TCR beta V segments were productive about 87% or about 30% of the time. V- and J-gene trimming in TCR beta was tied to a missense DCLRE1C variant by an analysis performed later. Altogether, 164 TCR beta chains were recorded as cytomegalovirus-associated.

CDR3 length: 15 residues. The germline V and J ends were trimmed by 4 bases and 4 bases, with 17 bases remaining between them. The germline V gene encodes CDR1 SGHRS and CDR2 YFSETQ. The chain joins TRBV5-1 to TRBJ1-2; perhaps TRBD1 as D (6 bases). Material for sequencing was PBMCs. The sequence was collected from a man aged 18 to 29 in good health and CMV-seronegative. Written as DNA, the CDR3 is TGCGCCAGCAGCCCCGCAGGGGCATTGGGCTATGGCTACACCTTC. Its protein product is CASSPAGALGYGYTF. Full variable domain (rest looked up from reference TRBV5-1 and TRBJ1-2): KAGVTQTPRYLIKTRGQQVTLSCSPISGHRSVSWYQQTPGQGLQFLFEYFSETQRNKGNFPGRFSGRQFSNSRSEMNVSTLELGDSALYLCASSPAGALGYGYTFGSGTRLTVV.